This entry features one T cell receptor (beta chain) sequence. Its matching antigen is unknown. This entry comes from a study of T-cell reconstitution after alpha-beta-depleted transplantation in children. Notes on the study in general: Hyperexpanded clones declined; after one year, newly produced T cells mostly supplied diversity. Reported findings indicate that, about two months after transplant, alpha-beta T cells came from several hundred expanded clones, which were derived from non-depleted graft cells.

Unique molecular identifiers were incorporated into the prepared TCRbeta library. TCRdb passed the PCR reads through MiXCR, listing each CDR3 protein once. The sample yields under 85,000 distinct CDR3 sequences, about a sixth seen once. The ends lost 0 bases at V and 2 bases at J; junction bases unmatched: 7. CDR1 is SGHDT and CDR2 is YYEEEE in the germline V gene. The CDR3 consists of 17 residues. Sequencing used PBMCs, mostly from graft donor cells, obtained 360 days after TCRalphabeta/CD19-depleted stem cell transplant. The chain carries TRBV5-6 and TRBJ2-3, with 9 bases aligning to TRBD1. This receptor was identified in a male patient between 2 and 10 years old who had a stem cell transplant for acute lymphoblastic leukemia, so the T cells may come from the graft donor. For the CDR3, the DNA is TGTGCCAGCAGCTTGGAAATTACAGGGGGCTACACAGATACGCAGTATTTT. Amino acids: CASSLEITGGYTDTQYF.